This TCR beta chain was identified in a study of shared clonotypes between healthy human individuals. Trimming stripped 4 bases from V and 3 bases from J, with 10 bases between. CDR1 is SGDLS, CDR2 YYNGEE, per germline. This CDR3 has 14 residues. With regard to this clone: Antigen: not known.

Regarding the study as a whole: The expectation was that sequencing depth would affect clonotype sharing among donors. Generation probabilities of non-shared clonotypes were lower (relative to those shared by all four donors).

Original processing notes: As immunoSEQ supplied junction-only sequences (without quality scores), filtering differed. Measured with immunoSEQ multiplex PCR; TCRdb has only the in-frame clones, and not every one. V and J calls plus clone size are reproduced from that table; the DNA served to infer D and trimming. The sample has 1,500,000 or so clones, 97% to 99% seen once. The receptor was derived from a man younger than 45 in good health. Sequencing was carried out using naive CD4+ T cells sorted from blood. Subset of the sample: CD45RA+ positively selected. The V gene is TRBV9, the J gene TRBJ2-2; maybe TRBD2 (5 bases). The CDR3 nucleotides read TGTGCCAGCAGCCCCCGGGGAGACACCGGGGAGCTGTTTTTT. This sequence encodes CASSPRGDTGELFF.